These 14 T cell receptor beta chains originate from one sample sequenced in a study of blood T cell repertoires in COVID-19. This table comes from immunoSEQ multiplex PCR, and its TCRdb copy is limited to in-frame clones, with some not included. Among over 50,000 clones listed, about 85% were seen once. Sample: peripheral blood. All receptors derive from a man aged 65 to 85 with acute or convalescent COVID-19.

Concerning this clone: The same CDR3 is also encoded by other DNA sequences in this sample. The gene calls are TRBV11-2 and TRBJ2-3; TRBD2 agrees at 8 bases. Germline V CDR1 and CDR2: SGHAT, FQNNGV. There are 14 residues in the CDR3. The junction had 7 bases not matched to a gene; V was cut back by 6 bases and J by 5 bases. CDR3 protein: CASSNGGAGDTQYF. Here the CDR3 DNA reads TGTGCCAGCAGTAACGGGGGGGCCGGAGATACGCAGTATTTT.

This chain connects TRBV5-6 to TRBJ1-2; D might be TRBD1 (6 bases). This CDR3 has 13 residues. The V end was cut by 4 bases, the J end by 4 bases, with 11 bases between. The germline V gene encodes CDR1 SGHDT and CDR2 YYEEEE. The DNA of the CDR3 is TGTGCCAGCAGCCAAACAGGGCGCTATGGCTACACCTTC. It yields the protein CASSQTGRYGYTF.

This chain links TRBV5-6 with TRBJ2-5; D remains unclear. The CDR3 extends over 12 amino acids. The V and J ends lost 1 base and 5 bases respectively, with 6 bases between them. In germline, CDR1 is SGHDT, CDR2 YYEEEE. CDR3: CASSLRRETQYF. CDR3 DNA sequence: TGTGCCAGCAGCTTGAGGCGGGAGACCCAGTACTTC.

The chain joins TRBV5-6 to TRBJ2-5; D unresolved. With 2 bases removed from V and 5 bases from J, the gap between germline ends came to 16 bases. CDR3 size: 15 residues. Germline V gene lookup returns CDR1 SGHDT and CDR2 YYEEEE. DNA of the CDR3: TGTGCCAGCAGCTTCACATCCGCGGCGGAGGAGACCCAGTACTTC. It yields the protein CASSFTSAAEETQYF.

The V gene is TRBV9, the J gene TRBJ1-3; 7 bases are shared with TRBD1. There are 16 residues in the CDR3. V lost 0 bases, J lost 4 bases, and 7 bases stayed unmatched. Germline CDR1 is SGDLS and CDR2 is YYNGEE. The DNA of the CDR3 is TGTGCCAGCAGCGTAGACGTGACAGGGACCGGAAACACCATATATTTT. This sequence encodes CASSVDVTGTGNTIYF.

The chain recombines TRBV5-1 with TRBJ2-5; 10 bases agree with TRBD1. The V gene's germline CDR1 is SGHRS and CDR2 YFSETQ. J lost 3 bases, V lost 4 bases, and 9 bases had no gene match. The CDR3 is 16 residues long. DNA of the CDR3: TGCGCCAGCAGCCGACTCGGGACAGGGGTAAAAGAGACCCAGTACTTC. It translates to CASSRLGTGVKETQYF.

CDR3 region: CASSSYSGLGEGYTF. CDR3 in DNA: TGTGCCAGCAGCTCCTACAGCGGGCTCGGAGAAGGCTACACCTTC. J is TRBJ1-2 and V is TRBV5-4; D remains ambiguous. Germline V gene data show CDR1 as SGHNT and CDR2 as YYREEE (reference sequence). V was cut by 3 bases and J by 8 bases, with 20 bases left in between. The CDR3 runs to 15 residues. The full variable domain, in which reference TRBV5-4 and TRBJ1-2 provide the parts outside the CDR3, is ETGVTQSPTHLIKTRGQQVTLRCSSQSGHNTVSWYQQALGQGPQFIFQYYREEENGRGNFPPRFSGLQFPNYSSELNVNALELDDSALYLCASSSYSGLGEGYTFGSGTRLTVV.

The chain is built from TRBV6-1 and TRBJ2-5; 10 positions agree with TRBD1. The V gene's germline CDR1 is MNHNS and CDR2 SASEGT. The CDR3 runs to 18 residues. J was trimmed by 7 bases and V by 2 bases; bases with no gene match: 16. CDR3 nucleotides: TGTGCCAGCAGTGAATATCTACCGGGACAGGGGATCGTCGGGACCCAGTACTTC. Translating it yields CASSEYLPGQGIVGTQYF.

The V gene is TRBV7-2, the J gene TRBJ2-1; 7 nucleotides align to TRBD1. V lost 7 bases to trimming and J lost 6 bases; unmatched junction nucleotides: 9. The germline V gene has CDR1 SGHTA and CDR2 FQGNSA. The CDR3 sequence is 14 residues long. The CDR3 DNA reads TGTGCCAGCACCGATACGACAGGGCCCAATGAGCAGTTCTTC. It translates to CASTDTTGPNEQFF.

The V call is TRBV28, the J call TRBJ1-2; D might be TRBD1 (6 bases). Germline lookup yields CDR1 MDHEN and CDR2 SYDVKM. Trimming removed 5 bases at V and 8 bases at J, with 18 bases between. This CDR3 contains 14 residues. CDR3 DNA: TGTGCCAGCAGTGATCCTCCCAGGGGCTCAGGCTACACCTTC. It yields the protein CASSDPPRGSGYTF.

The chain joins TRBV5-4 to TRBJ2-6; the D gene is possibly TRBD2 (6 bases). This CDR3 contains 16 residues. Per germline, CDR1 SGHNT and CDR2 YYREEE (reference sequence). V was cut by 0 bases and J by 4 bases, with 11 bases left in between. This chain's CDR3 is CASSLAGGIGANVLTF. DNA for the CDR3: TGTGCCAGCAGCTTGGCTGGGGGGATCGGGGCCAACGTCCTGACTTTC.

The V and J genes are TRBV19 and TRBJ2-1; D not resolved. The CDR3 is made up of 13 amino acids. Germline V gives CDR1 LNHDA, CDR2 SQIVND (reference sequence). The ends were cut back, 5 bases at V and 7 bases at J, with 12 bases in the middle. The CDR3 nucleotides read TGTGCCAGTAGTCTTGGGCTGTGGAATGAGCAGTTCTTC. As protein: CASSLGLWNEQFF.

This clone was seen a handful of times. This specimen includes other DNA sequences encoding the same CDR3. J is TRBJ2-7 and V is TRBV18; 10 bases align to TRBD1. The CDR3 length is 14 residues. With V trimmed by 3 bases and J by 2 bases, 1 base remained unmatched. Germline loops: CDR1 KGHSH, CDR2 LQKENI. CDR3 nucleotide sequence: TGTGCCAGCTCACCCGGGACAGGGGCCTACGAGCAGTACTTC. It codes for CASSPGTGAYEQYF.

This clone came up a few times. The chain employs TRBV5-6 and TRBJ1-6; 9 bases agree with TRBD1. The trim removed 4 bases at V and 8 bases at J, leaving 7 bases unmatched. Germline V gives CDR1 SGHDT, CDR2 YYEEEE. The CDR3 runs 15 residues. The CDR3 loop reads CASSVTGTGYSPLHF. Here the CDR3 DNA reads TGTGCCAGCAGCGTTACCGGGACAGGGTATTCACCCCTCCACTTT.